This passage covers 21 T cell receptor beta chains from one sample sequenced in a study of CD8 T cells in ankylosing spondylitis. TCRdb re-analysed the 5' RACE reads in MiXCR, keeping a single row per CDR3 protein. Altogether about 140,000 distinct CDR3 sequences are present, 30% to 40% being singletons, with the ten largest covering 4.5% to 6%. Sequencing used synovial fluid, either unsorted or a sorted T cell fraction (not recorded which). The receptors were gathered from a male donor with ankylosing spondylitis.

This chain connects TRBV20-1 to TRBJ2-7; 7 nucleotides match TRBD2. Germline V CDR1 and CDR2: DFQATT, SNEGSKA (reference sequence). The length of the CDR3 is 16 residues. Unmatched junction bases numbered 12, after V lost 1 base and J lost 3 bases. In nucleotides, the CDR3 is TGCAGTGCTAGAGGTTCCGGGACTAAATCGTACTACGAGCAGTACTTC. Its protein product is CSARGSGTKSYYEQYF.

The chain is built from TRBV9 and TRBJ1-6, with D tentatively TRBD1 (5 bases). Trimming cost V 0 bases and J 5 bases, with 9 bases left between them. The CDR3 is 15 residues long. Per germline, CDR1 SGDLS and CDR2 YYNGEE. CDR3 region: CASSVEGRDNSPLHF. CDR3 sequence (DNA): TGTGCCAGCAGCGTAGAAGGCAGGGATAATTCACCCCTCCACTTT.

The chain uses TRBV18 and TRBJ2-1; no clear D gene. Germline assignment: CDR1 KGHSH and CDR2 LQKENI. V lost 3 bases and J lost 0, with 9 bases in between. This CDR3 has 15 residues. CDR3 nucleotides: TGTGCCAGCTCACCGAACCATGACTCCTACAATGAGCAGTTCTTC. Protein: CASSPNHDSYNEQFF.

The chain uses TRBV3-1 and TRBJ1-2, with D unclear. The V gene lost 0 bases and the J gene lost 1 base, with 9 bases spanning the gap. Germline lookup yields CDR1 LGHDT and CDR2 YNNKEL (reference sequence). The CDR3 is 15 residues long. The CDR3 nucleotides read TGTGCCAGCAGCCAAGAAGTAGGAATTAACTATGGCTACACCTTC. The encoded protein is CASSQEVGINYGYTF.

This chain links TRBV11-3 with TRBJ1-3; 8 bases match TRBD1. The CDR3 has 16 amino acids. V dropped 5 bases and J dropped 2; count of bases not matched to a gene: 8. Germline loops: CDR1 SGHNT, CDR2 YENEEA. CDR3 nucleotide sequence: TGTGCCAGCAGCATCCGGACAGGGTTAACTGGAAACACCATATATTTT. It is translated as CASSIRTGLTGNTIYF.

This rearrangement joins TRBV12-3 or TRBV12-4 to TRBJ2-5, with 8 bases fitting TRBD1. This CDR3 region has 15 residues. V shed 6 bases and J 1 base; nucleotides not matched to a gene: 7. The CDR3, as DNA: TGTGCCAGCAGGCGGACAGGGTGGTCCCAAGAGACCCAGTACTTC. Protein: CASRRTGWSQETQYF.

J is TRBJ1-1 and V is TRBV18; D gene ambiguous. Germline CDR1 KGHSH, CDR2 LQKENI. This CDR3 contains 12 residues. V was pared by 8 bases and J by 4 bases, with 11 bases between. The CDR3, as DNA: TGTGCCAGCAAACAAGGCGCCACTGAAGCTTTCTTT. Encoded protein: CASKQGATEAFF. The variable domain in full, with the rest retrieved from reference TRBV18 and TRBJ1-1, is NAGVMQNPRHLVRRRGQEARLRCSPMKGHSHVYWYRQLPEEGLKFMVYLQKENIIDESGMPKERFSAEFPKEGPSILRIQQVVRGDSAAYFCASKQGATEAFFGQGTRLTVV.

This clonotype has ten or more counts. The chain uses TRBV5-6 and TRBJ1-1; TRBD1 aligns across 7 bases. Germline CDR1 and CDR2: SGHDT and YYEEEE. The trim removed 2 bases at V and 6 bases at J, leaving 7 bases unmatched. There are 14 residues in the CDR3. The CDR3 spells CASSLRGGSSEAFF. Written as DNA, the CDR3 is TGTGCCAGCAGCTTACGAGGGGGCAGCTCTGAAGCTTTCTTT.

In its sample, this clonotype was seen many times. V and J are TRBV29-1 and TRBJ2-5; D gene ambiguous. The germline gives CDR1 SQVTM, CDR2 ANQGSEA. The CDR3 has 9 residues. Trimming shortened V by 4 bases and J by 4 bases, and 1 base separated the two germline ends. CDR3 in amino acids: CSVGETQYF. As DNA, the CDR3 is TGCAGCGTTGGAGAGACCCAGTACTTC.

The V call is TRBV28, the J call TRBJ2-7; D gene uncertain. Trimming cost V 1 base and J 9 bases, with 13 bases left between them. The CDR3 covers 13 residues. The germline V gene has CDR1 MDHEN and CDR2 SYDVKM. For the CDR3, the DNA is TGTGCCAGCAGTTTATCGGGTAGAGGACGGCAGTACTTC. Residues: CASSLSGRGRQYF.

This clonotype was counted a few times. The chain is built from TRBV5-1 and TRBJ1-1; D is unclear. This CDR3 is built from 13 residues. Per germline, CDR1 SGHRS and CDR2 YFSETQ. V lost 4 bases and J lost 2, with 9 bases in between. CDR3 DNA: TGCGCCAGCAGCGCCTCAGATAACACTGAAGCTTTCTTT. Protein: CASSASDNTEAFF.

The chain is built from TRBV12-3 or TRBV12-4 and TRBJ1-4; no clear D gene. This CDR3 has 15 amino acids. V shed 5 bases and J shed 10 bases, with 20 bases lying between them. This CDR3 is CASSEDGVSWGKLFF. DNA of the CDR3: TGTGCCAGCAGTGAGGACGGCGTCTCCTGGGGAAAACTGTTTTTT.

This clonotype occurred once. J is TRBJ1-2 and V is TRBV15, with D tentatively TRBD1 (5 bases). The V end was cut by 0 bases, the J end by 5 bases, with 16 bases between. The CDR3 is 16 residues long. The germline V gene has CDR1 LNHNV and CDR2 YYDKDF (reference sequence). The DNA for the CDR3 is TGTGCCACCAGCAGAGATTTGGGGCCCGGCCAGTATGGCTACACCTTC. Protein product: CATSRDLGPGQYGYTF. Using reference TRBV15 and TRBJ1-2 for the parts outside the CDR3, the full variable domain is DAMVIQNPRYQVTQFGKPVTLSCSQTLNHNVMYWYQQKSSQAPKLLFHYYDKDFNNEADTPDNFQSRRPNTSFCFLDIRSPGLGDTAMYLCATSRDLGPGQYGYTFGSGTRLTVV.

The chain is built from TRBV5-4 and TRBJ2-5; unclear D gene. Germline V CDR1 and CDR2: SGHNT, YYREEE (reference sequence). There are 12 residues in the CDR3. V gave up 8 bases and J gave up 2 bases, with 10 bases separating them. The CDR3 sequence is CASSGRQETQYF. CDR3 DNA: TGTGCCAGTTCGGGCAGACAAGAGACCCAGTACTTC.

This chain connects TRBV28 to TRBJ2-5, with a tentative D call TRBD2 (5 bases). Looked up from germline, CDR1 is MDHEN and CDR2 is SYDVKM. Trimming took 3 bases from V and 3 from J, leaving 5 bases between them. The CDR3 sequence is 12 residues long. CDR3 sequence (DNA): TGTGCCAGCAGTTTGAGGGAAGAGACCCAGTACTTC. Amino acids: CASSLREETQYF.

The V gene is TRBV20-1, the J gene TRBJ2-5; D not certain. Trimming shortened V by 4 bases and J by 4 bases, and 10 bases separated the two germline ends. CDR1 and CDR2 from the germline V gene are DFQATT and SNEGSKA (reference sequence). This CDR3 region has 12 residues. The CDR3 loop reads CSAKAGAETQYF. In DNA, the CDR3 is TGCAGTGCTAAAGCAGGTGCAGAGACCCAGTACTTC.

The chain joins TRBV20-1 to TRBJ1-5; D is uncertain. Trimming took 4 bases from V and 1 from J, leaving 20 bases between them. Germline values: CDR1 DFQATT, CDR2 SNEGSKA (reference sequence). This CDR3 comprises 17 residues. The CDR3: CSATAPRPLDSNQPQHF. As DNA, the CDR3 is TGCAGTGCTACCGCTCCGAGACCACTGGACAGCAATCAGCCCCAGCATTTT.

This clonotype was detected only once. The genes are TRBV3-1 and TRBJ2-2; D is ambiguous. The CDR3 extends over 14 amino acids. Germline V gives CDR1 LGHDT, CDR2 YNNKEL (reference sequence). V was pared by 4 bases and J by 3 bases, with 9 bases between. CDR3 bases: TGTGCCAGCAGCCGTCGACGAGACACCGGGGAGCTGTTTTTT. Its protein product is CASSRRRDTGELFF.

This clonotype was picked up many times. The V and J genes are TRBV5-1 and TRBJ2-7, with D maybe TRBD1 (5 bases). The germline V and J ends were trimmed by 1 base and 4 bases, with 9 bases remaining between them. The CDR3 loop spans 13 amino acids. Looked up from germline, CDR1 is SGHRS and CDR2 is YFSETQ. The CDR3 DNA is TGCGCCAGCAGCTTGCAGGGCGTTTACGAGCAGTACTTC. It specifies CASSLQGVYEQYF. Full variable domain (missing parts from reference TRBV5-1 and TRBJ2-7): KAGVTQTPRYLIKTRGQQVTLSCSPISGHRSVSWYQQTPGQGLQFLFEYFSETQRNKGNFPGRFSGRQFSNSRSEMNVSTLELGDSALYLCASSLQGVYEQYFGPGTRLTVT.

This clonotype was detected a few times. J is TRBJ2-1 and V is TRBV20-1; D remains ambiguous. The CDR3 extends over 17 amino acids. Germline values: CDR1 DFQATT, CDR2 SNEGSKA (reference sequence). With 4 bases removed from V and 0 bases from J, the gap between germline ends came to 19 bases. The DNA for the CDR3 is TGCAGTGCTACATTTCCGTATGGGGTAAGCTCCTACAATGAGCAGTTCTTC. Protein: CSATFPYGVSSYNEQFF.

The sample holds a few counts of this clonotype. The chain joins TRBV5-1 to TRBJ2-7, with D tentatively TRBD1 (6 bases). CDR3 length: 14 residues. Trimming pared 7 bases from V and 2 bases from J, leaving 16 bases between. Germline loops: CDR1 SGHRS, CDR2 YFSETQ. The CDR3 region has the DNA TGCGCCAGCGGGCGACAGGAGCGGACCTACGAGCAGTACTTC. The encoded protein is CASGRQERTYEQYF.